Sequencing of this T cell receptor (beta chain) was carried out in a study of CD8 T cells in Susac syndrome. Reverse transcription of roughly 0.45 to 1 ug RNA used random hexamers. By means of immunoSEQ multiplex PCR, TCR beta CDR3 spanning 54 Vbeta and 13 Jbeta underwent amplification. TCRdb itself ran the immunoSEQ multiplex PCR reads through MiXCR, one entry per CDR3 protein. The sample shows under 200,000 distinct CDR3 sequences, 90% to 95% of them seen only once. The authors sequenced TCR beta from blood CD8+ and CD4+ T cells. The multiple sclerosis control group comprised treatment-naive patients with stable or active relapsing-remitting disease. Negative isolation yielded the CD8+ and CD4+ T cells, while FACS enriched the TEMRA cells. Germline-derived CDR1 and CDR2 are DFQATT and SNEGSKA (reference sequence). V was clipped by 6 bases and J by 0 bases, with 12 bases between them. The CDR3 contains 13 residues.

V and J are TRBV20-1 and TRBJ2-7; possibly TRBD2 for D (6 bases). The sequenced sample was CD8+ T cells from PBMCs. This sequence originates from a human donor with multiple sclerosis. The DNA for the CDR3 is TGCAGTGCCAAGAGCGGGCGCTCCTACGAGCAGTACTTC. Amino acids: CSAKSGRSYEQYF.